Listed here is a single T cell receptor beta chain. Only in-frame clones appear in the TCRdb table, and some are missing; sequencing was by immunoSEQ multiplex PCR. The table has 1,100,000 or so clones, roughly 74% seen once. The data were taken from a study of shared clonotypes between healthy human individuals. About the study: A donor's plate count was three for CD4 naive and three for CD4 memory; CD8 naive had two and CD8 memory one.

With V trimmed by 4 bases and J by 4 bases, 6 bases remained unmatched. The CDR3 consists of 13 residues. Germline V gives CDR1 SQVTM, CDR2 ANQGSEA. This TCR derives from a man aged 18 to 35 in good health. Some clones in this sample may be carry-over from other donors' samples. This chain connects TRBV29-1 to TRBJ2-5, with 7 bases identical to TRBD1. The sample was memory CD4+ T cells from PBMCs. Subset here: CD45RA-negative fraction. CDR3 protein: CSVGGGERETQYF. CDR3 sequence (DNA): TGCAGCGTTGGAGGGGGCGAGAGAGAGACCCAGTACTTC. The whole variable domain, remainder taken from reference TRBV29-1 and TRBJ2-5, is SAVISQKPSRDICQRGTSLTIQCQVDSQVTMMFWYRQQPGQSLTLIATANQGSEATYESGFVIDKFPISRPNLTFSTLTVSNMSPEDSSIYLCSVGGGERETQYFGPGTRLLVL.